This TCR beta chain derives from a study of CD8 T cells in ankylosing spondylitis. Study observations and caveats: Made up of about eight highly homologous variants, a TCR beta motif appeared characteristic of ankylosing spondylitis blood.

Trimming cost V 5 bases and J 1 base, with 11 bases left between them. The CDR3 contains 14 residues. A word on this clonotype: Its antigen remains unknown.

TCRdb processed the 5' RACE reads anew with MiXCR; each CDR3 protein has one entry. In the table there are 310,000 or so distinct CDR3 sequences, about 20% of which are singletons. Sequencing used blood, either unsorted or a sorted T cell fraction (not recorded which). The chain has TRBV12-3 or TRBV12-4 and TRBJ2-5, with D perhaps TRBD1 (5 bases). This sequence was found in a male donor with ankylosing spondylitis or in good health (not recorded which). The CDR3 DNA reads TGTGCCAGCAGTCCGACAGATGCCCAAGAGACCCAGTACTTC. Its protein is CASSPTDAQETQYF.